This T cell receptor beta chain emerged from a study of molecular identifiers for immune sequencing clone quantification. CDR3 length: 15 residues. The V gene end was trimmed by 3 bases and the J gene end by 3 bases; junction bases not matched to a gene: 6. Germline assignment: CDR1 SGDLS and CDR2 YYNGEE. Generation of bulk TCR libraries relied on previously described methods and listed TCR primers. From the PCR reads, TCRdb called clonotypes with MiXCR, one entry per CDR3 protein. Of under 800,000 distinct CDR3 sequences listed, approximately 24% are singletons. Source material: naive CD8+ T cells from blood, with Jurkat cell RNA spiked in. Subset of the sample: FACS-sorted CD8+CD4-CCR7+CD45RA+ naive T cells. This sequence joins TRBV9 and TRBJ1-5, with 7 positions matching TRBD1. The TCR comes from a human donor in good health. Some libraries in this study had Jurkat cell RNA spiked in. CDR3 DNA: TGTGCCAGCAGCGCTAGGGGACAGATCAATCAGCCCCAGCATTTT. Its translation: CASSARGQINQPQHF. Complete variable domain (other parts from reference TRBV9 and TRBJ1-5): DSGVTQTPKHLITATGQRVTLRCSPRSGDLSVYWYQQSLDQGLQFLIQYYNGEERAKGNILERFSAQQFPDLHSELNLSSLELGDSALYFCASSARGQINQPQHFGDGTRLSIL.